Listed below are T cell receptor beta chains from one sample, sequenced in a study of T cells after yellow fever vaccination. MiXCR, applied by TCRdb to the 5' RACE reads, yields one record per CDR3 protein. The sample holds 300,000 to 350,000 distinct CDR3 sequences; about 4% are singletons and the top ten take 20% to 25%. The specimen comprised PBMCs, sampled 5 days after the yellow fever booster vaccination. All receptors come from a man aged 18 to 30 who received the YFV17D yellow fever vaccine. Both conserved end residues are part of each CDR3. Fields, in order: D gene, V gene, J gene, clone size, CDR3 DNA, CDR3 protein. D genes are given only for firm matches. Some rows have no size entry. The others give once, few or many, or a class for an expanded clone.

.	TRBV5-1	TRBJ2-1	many	TGCGCCAGCAGCAATGAGCAGTTCTTC	CASSNEQFF
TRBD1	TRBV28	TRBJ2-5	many	TGTGCCAGCAGCCGTACAGGGGCCATAGAGACCCAGTACTTC	CASSRTGAIETQYF
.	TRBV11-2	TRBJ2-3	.	TGTGCCAGCAGCCACAACTCAGATACGCAGTATTTT	CASSHNSDTQYF
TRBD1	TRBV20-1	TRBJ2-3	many	TGCAGTGCTAGATATCGGGACAGGGGAGAATTGGGCACAGATACGCAGTATTTT	CSARYRDRGELGTDTQYF
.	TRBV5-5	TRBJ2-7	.	TGTGCCAGCAGCTTGGCCCAACTAGACTACGAGCAGTACTTC	CASSLAQLDYEQYF
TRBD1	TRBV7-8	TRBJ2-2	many	TGTGCCAGCAGCTTATACAGGGGGAACACCGGGGAGCTGTTTTTT	CASSLYRGNTGELFF
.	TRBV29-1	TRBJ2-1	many	TGCAGCGTTGATAGTGAGAGGTCCTACAATGAGCAGTTCTTC	CSVDSERSYNEQFF
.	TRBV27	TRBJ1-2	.	TGTGCCAGCAGTACCCTGAGGGAGTATGATGGCTACACCTTC	CASSTLREYDGYTF
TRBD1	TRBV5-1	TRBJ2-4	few	TGCGCCAGCAGCACAACAGGGGCTGCCAAAAACATTCAGTACTTC	CASSTTGAAKNIQYF
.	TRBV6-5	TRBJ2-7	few	TGTGCCAGCAGTTACTCGGGCAGCCACCCCTACGAGCAGTACTTC	CASSYSGSHPYEQYF
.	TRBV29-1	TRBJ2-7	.	TGCAGCGTTGAAAGCCAGGGATCCTACGAGCAGTACTTC	CSVESQGSYEQYF
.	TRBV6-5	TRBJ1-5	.	TGTGCCAGCAGTCCCCGGACAGTGGCCAATCAGCCCCAGCATTTT	CASSPRTVANQPQHF
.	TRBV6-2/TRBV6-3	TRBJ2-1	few	TGTGCCAGCAGTTACGGAGGATCGATTGCCAATGAGCAGTTCTTC	CASSYGGSIANEQFF
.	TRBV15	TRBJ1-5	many	TGTGCCACCAGCAGAGATTTACGGGATCATCAGCCCCAGCATTTT	CATSRDLRDHQPQHF
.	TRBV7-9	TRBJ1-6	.	TGTGCCAGCAGCTTAGGGTTTTATAATTCACCCCTCCACTTT	CASSLGFYNSPLHF
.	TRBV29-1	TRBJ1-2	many	TGCAGCGTTGACCAGGGCCATGTTGGGGGCTACACCTTC	CSVDQGHVGGYTF
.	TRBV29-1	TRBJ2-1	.	TGCAGCGCCGAAAGGACAGAAACAAATGAGCAGTTCTTC	CSAERTETNEQFF
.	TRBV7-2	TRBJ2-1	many	TGTGCCAGCAGCCTGCGGGACGTAAGCTCCTACAATGAGCAGTTCTTC	CASSLRDVSSYNEQFF